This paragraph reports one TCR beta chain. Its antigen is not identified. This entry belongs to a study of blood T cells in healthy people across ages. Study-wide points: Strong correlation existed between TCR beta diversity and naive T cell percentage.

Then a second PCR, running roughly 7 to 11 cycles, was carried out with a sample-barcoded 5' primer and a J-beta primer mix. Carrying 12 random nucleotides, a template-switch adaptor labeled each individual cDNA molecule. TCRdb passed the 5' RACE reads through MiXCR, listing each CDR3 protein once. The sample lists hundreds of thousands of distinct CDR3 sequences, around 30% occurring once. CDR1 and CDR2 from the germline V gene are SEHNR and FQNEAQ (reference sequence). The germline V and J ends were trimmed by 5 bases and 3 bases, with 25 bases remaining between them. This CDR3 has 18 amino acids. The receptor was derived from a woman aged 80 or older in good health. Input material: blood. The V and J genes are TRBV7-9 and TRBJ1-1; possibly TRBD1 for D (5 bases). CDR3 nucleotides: TGTGCCAGCAGCCGGGATAGGGGAGTTAATAAGTTGGACACTGAAGCTTTCTTT. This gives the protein CASSRDRGVNKLDTEAFF.